This T cell receptor beta chain stems from a study of shared clonotypes between healthy human individuals. Germline CDR1 reads MNHEY; CDR2 reads SVGAGI. The germline V and J ends were trimmed by 4 bases and 2 bases, with 9 bases remaining between them. The CDR3 spans 15 residues. On this clone: This specimen includes other DNA sequences encoding the same CDR3.

Using immunoSEQ multiplex PCR, the repertoire was profiled, and TCRdb retains in-frame clones only, with some absent. The sample holds hundreds of thousands of clones, about two thirds seen once. Sequencing was carried out using memory CD4+ T cells sorted from blood. Subset of the sample: CD45RA-negative fraction. The sequence came from a woman aged 30 to 39 in good health. The chain employs TRBV6-5 and TRBJ2-6, with D possibly matching TRBD1 (5 bases). CDR3 nucleotides: TGTGCCAGCAGTTCTCAGGGAACTGGGGCCAACGTCCTGACTTTC. Its translation: CASSSQGTGANVLTF.